This T cell receptor beta chain was found in a study of T cell repertoires in cytomegalovirus infection. This CDR3 comprises 13 residues. Germline values: CDR1 SEHNR, CDR2 FQNEAQ (reference sequence). The J segment lost 6 bases and the V segment lost 5 bases, leaving 5 bases of the junction unmatched. At least ten counts were recorded for this clonotype. The antigen remains undetermined. From the reads, TCRdb called clonotypes with MiXCR, one entry per CDR3 protein. The sample records approximately 100,000 distinct CDR3 sequences, 25% to 35% being singletons. The sample in question was CD8+ T cells from cultured PBMCs, obtained from culture after CMV antigen stimulation. The chain uses TRBV7-9 and TRBJ1-1, with TRBD1 identical over 8 bases. The sequence derives from a human donor in good health (CMV status not recorded). Some clones in this sample may be carry-over from other donors' samples. This CDR3 is CASSPQGEAEAFF. The DNA of the CDR3 is TGTGCCAGCAGCCCACAGGGGGAGGCTGAAGCTTTCTTT.